This section outlines one T cell receptor (beta chain) sequence together with its context. V shed 6 bases, J shed 15 bases, and the junction held 6 bases outside the gene matches. Germline V gene data show CDR1 as MNHEY and CDR2 as SVGAGI. The CDR3 has 11 amino acids. Sequenced by immunoSEQ multiplex PCR; TCRdb stores in-frame clones only, minus some. The sample comprises about 73,000 clones, roughly four fifths of which are singletons, and roughly 6% rests with the top ten. These data originate in a study of blood T cell repertoires in COVID-19. Study as a whole: T cells, B-cell-depleted T cells, or PBMCs provided the cDNA or gDNA that served as material.

The chain employs TRBV6-5 and TRBJ2-1; TRBD2 matches at 9 bases. Material for sequencing was peripheral blood. This TCR came from a woman aged 60-70 years with acute or convalescent COVID-19. The CDR3 is CASSLAGNGFF. The CDR3 nucleotides read TGTGCCAGCAGCCTAGCGGGGAACGGGTTCTTC.